Below, 25 T cell receptor beta chains from the same sample are listed, as sequenced in a study of persistence of HIV-infected CD4 T cells. No antigen is known for these receptors. The libraries were made with immunoSEQ version 4 in survey mode. Clones were read by immunoSEQ multiplex PCR, and TCRdb kept only the in-frame ones, dropping some. The sample consists of about 40,000 clones, about 80% of them appearing once. The stimulus was an HIV-1 Gag 15-mer peptide pool, around 1.1 ug/peptide/mL. Sorted nonresponding memory CD4+ T cells were CD40L-negative, CD69-negative, CD45RO-high. Specimen: CD4+ T cells sorted from PBMCs after roughly 19-hour stimulation, collected from a patient who received antiretroviral therapy. These receptors all come from an adult man with HIV who was CMV-seropositive.

This clone was detected a few times. V gene TRBV19 combines with J gene TRBJ1-5, with a weak D call TRBD1 (5 bases). Germline CDR1 and CDR2: LNHDA and SQIVND (reference sequence). Trimming removed 3 bases at V and 4 bases at J, with 10 bases between. The CDR3 is made up of 14 amino acids. The DNA for the CDR3 is TGTGCCAGTAGTATTCGGGAGGGGAATCAGCCCCAGCATTTT. Translating gives CASSIREGNQPQHF.

This clone was observed a handful of times. CDR3 coding DNA: TGTGCCAGCAGCCCACAAGTACAGGGGCCCTATGGCTACACCTTC. Its protein product is CASSPQVQGPYGYTF. The rearrangement uses TRBV6-5 and TRBJ1-2; TRBD1 matches 7 bases. This CDR3 spans 15 amino acids. Unmatched junction bases numbered 11, after V lost 6 bases and J lost 4 bases. Germline V gene lookup returns CDR1 MNHEY and CDR2 SVGAGI.

The chain carries TRBV18 and TRBJ2-7; 8 bases map to TRBD1. The CDR3 is 16 amino acids. CDR1 is KGHSH, CDR2 LQKENI, per germline. The ends lost 2 bases at V and 6 bases at J; junction bases unmatched: 12. The CDR3 loop is CASSPSAGGEISEQYF. Here the CDR3 DNA reads TGTGCCAGCTCACCATCTGCAGGGGGCGAAATCTCCGAGCAGTACTTC.

V is TRBV30 and J is TRBJ2-7; TRBD2 might be the D (6 bases). The V gene's germline CDR1 is GTSNPN and CDR2 SVGIG (reference sequence). The CDR3 sequence is 16 residues long. V was shortened by 0 bases and J by 3 bases, with 18 bases between the two germline ends. CDR3 residues: CAWSVRGTKIYYEQYF. CDR3 nucleotide sequence: TGTGCCTGGAGTGTACGCGGGACCAAGATTTACTACGAGCAGTACTTC.

This clone was seen a handful of times. One end of the junction varies from germline; a read error may be responsible. V usage is TRBV19 and J usage is TRBJ1-2; 8 positions match TRBD1. The CDR3 length is 14 residues. Germline CDR1 LNHDA, CDR2 SQIVND (reference sequence). The CDR3 DNA sequence: TGTGCCAGCAGTATACAGGGGGTGGCGTATGGCTACACCTTC. It codes for CASSIQGVAYGYTF.

This clone was counted a few times. The rearrangement uses TRBV10-3 and TRBJ1-2; 8 nucleotides match TRBD1. CDR3 length equals 15 residues. V shed 6 bases and J 2 bases; nucleotides not matched to a gene: 8. Germline-derived CDR1 and CDR2 are ENHRY and SYGVKD. The chain's CDR3 is CAISPDRGGNYGYTF. The CDR3 region has the DNA TGTGCCATCAGCCCCGACAGGGGAGGCAACTATGGCTACACCTTC.

The chain carries TRBV6-5 and TRBJ2-3; D possibly corresponds to TRBD2 (6 bases). Germline CDR1 and CDR2: MNHEY and SVGAGI. CDR3 length: 15 residues. Trimming pared 7 bases from V and 2 bases from J, leaving 16 bases between. The CDR3, as DNA: TGTGCCAGCACCGGGATTGGCGGGGTCACAGATACGCAGTATTTT. It codes for CASTGIGGVTDTQYF.

V usage is TRBV27 and J usage is TRBJ1-6; D possibly corresponds to TRBD1 (6 bases). Looked up from germline, CDR1 is MNHEY and CDR2 is SMNVEV (reference sequence). Trimming removed 6 bases at V and 7 bases at J, with 13 bases between. The CDR3 length is 14 residues. This CDR3 is CASRTGLWNSPLHF. CDR3 DNA: TGTGCCAGCAGAACAGGGCTTTGGAATTCACCCCTCCACTTT.

The rearrangement uses TRBV19 and TRBJ2-1; 9 nucleotides agree with TRBD2. This CDR3 has 16 residues. Looked up from germline, CDR1 is LNHDA and CDR2 is SQIVND (reference sequence). Trimming cost V 3 bases and J 10 bases; bases outside gene matches: 13. DNA of the CDR3: TGTGCCAGTAGTATCGGGGGCGTAGCGGGAGCTCGAGAGCAGTTCTTC. It translates to CASSIGGVAGAREQFF.

This chain links TRBV21-1 with TRBJ2-7; TRBD2, the table's D call, was not compared with the DNA. TRBV21-1 is noted as a pseudogene. The CDR3 contains 13 residues. CDR3 bases: TGTGCCAGCAGCAATCGGGTAGCCTACGAGCAGTACTTC. This encodes CASSNRVAYEQYF.

The chain carries TRBV19 and TRBJ2-6; no definite D call. The CDR3 length is 17 residues. The germline V gene has CDR1 LNHDA and CDR2 SQIVND (reference sequence). Trimming took off 5 bases at V and 0 bases at J, with 14 bases between the two ends. CDR3 nucleotide sequence: TGTGCCAGTAGTGCTAGAGGTGTCAACTCTGGGGCCAACGTCCTGACTTTC. It is translated as CASSARGVNSGANVLTF. Supplemented by reference TRBV19 and TRBJ2-6, the full variable domain reads DGGITQSPKYLFRKEGQNVTLSCEQNLNHDAMYWYRQDPGQGLRLIYYSQIVNDFQKGDIAEGYSVSREKKESFPLTVTSAQKNPTAFYLCASSARGVNSGANVLTFGAGSRLTVL.

The V and J genes are TRBV4-3 and TRBJ2-5; 7 bases fit TRBD1. This CDR3 region has 15 residues. V shed 4 bases, J shed 9 bases, and the junction held 14 bases outside the gene matches. Looked up from germline, CDR1 is LGHNA and CDR2 is YSLEER. The CDR3, as DNA: TGCGCCAGCAGCCCGGTGACAGGGAGTGGGGTGGCCCAGTACTTC. This translates into CASSPVTGSGVAQYF.

The chain recombines TRBV19 with TRBJ1-2; TRBD1 matches at 7 bases. The CDR3 runs to 14 residues. Unmatched junction bases numbered 5, after V lost 4 bases and J lost 3 bases. The V gene's germline CDR1 is LNHDA and CDR2 SQIVND (reference sequence). CDR3: CASSRQGPHYGYTF. The CDR3 nucleotides read TGTGCCAGTAGTAGACAGGGCCCCCACTATGGCTACACCTTC.

V is TRBV4-3 and J is TRBJ2-1; 7 nucleotides agree with TRBD2. The ends lost 0 bases at V and 9 bases at J; junction bases unmatched: 5. Germline CDR1 LGHNA, CDR2 YSLEER. This CDR3 has 14 amino acids. The CDR3 DNA is TGCGCCAGCAGCCAAGACGGCGGGAGAGGTGAGCAGTTCTTC. This encodes CASSQDGGRGEQFF.

V gene TRBV3-1 (or the pseudogene TRBV3-2) combines with J gene TRBJ1-5, with D unresolved. V was pared by 3 bases and J by 6 bases, with 15 bases between. The CDR3 extends over 15 amino acids. From germline, CDR1 is LGHDT and CDR2 YNNKEL (reference sequence). CDR3 in amino acids: CASSQQATEGQPQHF. CDR3 nucleotides: TGTGCCAGCAGCCAGCAAGCCACGGAGGGTCAGCCCCAGCATTTT.

The chain recombines TRBV5-6 with TRBJ1-2; 9 bases map to TRBD1. After removal of 4 bases from V and 0 bases from J, the junction contained 4 bases not matched to a gene. Germline V gene lookup returns CDR1 SGHDT and CDR2 YYEEEE. This CDR3 contains 15 residues. This CDR3 is CASSPGTGTNYGYTF. CDR3 coding DNA: TGTGCCAGCAGCCCCGGGACAGGGACTAACTATGGCTACACCTTC. The full variable domain, its missing parts supplied by reference TRBV5-6 and TRBJ1-2, is DAGVTQSPTHLIKTRGQQVTLRCSPKSGHDTVSWYQQALGQGPQFIFQYYEEEERQRGNFPDRFSGHQFPNYSSELNVNALLLGDSALYLCASSPGTGTNYGYTFGSGTRLTVV.

The DNA of the CDR3 is TGTGCCAGCTCACCGGTAGAGCACAGGGGAAGCACCGGGGAGCTGTTTTTT. Its translation is CASSPVEHRGSTGELFF. The V gene is TRBV18, the J gene TRBJ2-2, with 7 bases fitting TRBD1. This CDR3 has 17 amino acids. The V segment lost 3 bases and the J segment 4 bases; nucleotides outside the gene matches: 11. The germline gives CDR1 KGHSH, CDR2 LQKENI.

This clone showed up just once. This rearrangement joins TRBV5-1 to TRBJ2-5; D assignment may be TRBD1 or TRBD2 (5 bases each). The V and J ends lost 4 bases and 4 bases respectively, with 14 bases between them. This CDR3 is 14 amino acids long. The V gene's germline CDR1 is SGHRS and CDR2 YFSETQ. The DNA of the CDR3 is TGCGCCAGCAGCAAAACCGGGACCCTAGAGACCCAGTACTTC. This gives the protein CASSKTGTLETQYF.

The J gene is TRBJ2-5, the V gene TRBV5-1; 9 bases align to TRBD2. V was clipped by 2 bases and J by 2 bases; unmatched bases: 13. The germline V gene encodes CDR1 SGHRS and CDR2 YFSETQ. The CDR3 spans 18 residues. The CDR3 coding sequence is TGCGCCAGCAGCTTCCCCCTCTATGCTAGCGGGGCTCAAGAGACCCAGTACTTC. Translated, it gives CASSFPLYASGAQETQYF.

The chain joins TRBV6-2 or TRBV6-3 to TRBJ1-3; no clear D. The length of the CDR3 is 15 residues. V was trimmed by 2 bases and J by 1 base, leaving 9 bases between them. CDR1 is MNHEY and CDR2 is SVGEGT in the germline V gene. The CDR3 protein is CASSYLSTSGNTIYF. The CDR3 nucleotides read TGTGCCAGCAGTTACCTCTCAACTTCTGGAAACACCATATATTTT.

The chain is built from TRBV16 and TRBJ1-6; a possible D gene is TRBD1 (5 bases). V was clipped by 4 bases and J by 7 bases, with 17 bases between them. The CDR3 is 16 residues long. Germline loops: CDR1 KGHSY, CDR2 FQNENV. For the CDR3, the DNA is TGTGCCAGCAGCCCTCCAGACGGGTGGGGGAATTCACCCCTCCACTTT. Amino acid sequence: CASSPPDGWGNSPLHF. The variable domain in full, completed from reference TRBV16 and TRBJ1-6, reads GEEVAQTPKHLVRGEGQKAKLYCAPIKGHSYVFWYQQVLKNEFKFLISFQNENVFDETGMPKERFSAKCLPNSPCSLEIQATKLEDSAVYFCASSPPDGWGNSPLHFGNGTRLTVT.

Only one count was recorded for this clone. This chain connects TRBV6-1 to TRBJ1-5, with 10 bases lining up with TRBD1. V lost 3 bases and J lost 0; bases outside the gene matches: 8. The germline V gene has CDR1 MNHNS and CDR2 SASEGT. The CDR3 sequence is 18 residues long. The CDR3 is CASSDRGTGADSNQPQHF. CDR3 DNA sequence: TGTGCCAGCAGTGATCGAGGGACAGGGGCGGATAGCAATCAGCCCCAGCATTTT.

J is TRBJ1-1 and V is TRBV30; the match to TRBD1 covers 10 bases. CDR1 and CDR2 from the germline V gene are GTSNPN and SVGIG (reference sequence). The V and J ends lost 4 bases and 1 base, in that order; junction bases with no gene match: 6. The CDR3 runs to 15 residues. The CDR3 DNA reads TGTGCCTGGATGGGGGGACAGGGGAGGAACACTGAAGCTTTCTTT. Amino acids: CAWMGGQGRNTEAFF.

The CDR3: CASNPGTGTYEQYF. As DNA, the CDR3 is TGTGCCAGCAACCCAGGGACAGGGACCTACGAGCAGTACTTC. This rearrangement joins TRBV3-1 (or the pseudogene TRBV3-2) to TRBJ2-7; 9 nucleotides match TRBD1. Germline V gene sequence: CDR1 LGHDT, CDR2 YNNKEL (reference sequence). The CDR3 has 14 amino acids. V gave up 7 bases and J gave up 2 bases; unmatched junction bases: 6.

This clone was observed a few times. V usage is TRBV10-1 and J usage is TRBJ1-1; TRBD1 might be the D (5 bases). This CDR3 spans 13 amino acids. Trimming took off 6 bases at V and 1 base at J, with 9 bases between the two ends. From germline, CDR1 is WNHNN and CDR2 SYGVQD (reference sequence). The CDR3 DNA follows: TGCGCCAGCAGCCCGGGGGAGAACACTGAAGCTTTCTTT. It codes for CASSPGENTEAFF.